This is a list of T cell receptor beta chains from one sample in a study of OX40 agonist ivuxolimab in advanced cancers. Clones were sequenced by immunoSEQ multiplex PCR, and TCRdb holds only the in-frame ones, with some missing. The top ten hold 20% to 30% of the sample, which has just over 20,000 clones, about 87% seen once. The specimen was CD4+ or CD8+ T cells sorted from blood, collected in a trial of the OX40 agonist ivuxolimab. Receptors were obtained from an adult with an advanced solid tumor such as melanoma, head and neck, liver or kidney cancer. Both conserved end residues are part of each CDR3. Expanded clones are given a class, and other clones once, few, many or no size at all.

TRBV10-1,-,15,CASSDGSGGGGELFF
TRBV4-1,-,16,CASSQEPGNSYNEQFF
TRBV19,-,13,CASSILRDRKAFF
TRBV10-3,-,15,CAISGETGGMGEQYF
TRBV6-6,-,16,CASSYFQVRGGNEQFF
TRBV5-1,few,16,CASSVDRGLSETEAFF
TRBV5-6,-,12,CASSSALGTQYF
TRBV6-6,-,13,CASSYDLNQPQHF
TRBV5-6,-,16,CASSLGGTGRNEKLFF
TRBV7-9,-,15,CASSLAAGVVDTQYF
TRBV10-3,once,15,CAISGGVVTYNEQFF
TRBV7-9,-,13,CASNGEANTEAFF
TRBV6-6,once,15,CASRPLQTVGNEQFF
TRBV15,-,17,CATSRDSRGEMNTEAFF
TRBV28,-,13,CASSWAGEETQYF
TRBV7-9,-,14,CASSLLDSNQPQHF
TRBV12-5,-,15,CASGTSLGGVGGYTF
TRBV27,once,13,CASSLSRGVEQYF
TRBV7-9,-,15,CASSSEVWGNQPQHF
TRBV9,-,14,CASSVALSGNTIYF
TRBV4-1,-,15,CASSHPGQPTGELFF
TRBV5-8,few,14,CASSSGQGADTQYF
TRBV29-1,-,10,CSVEGPEQFF
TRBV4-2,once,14,CASSPGTEIYEQYF
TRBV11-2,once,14,CASSLEGGREVISF
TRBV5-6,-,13,CASSQEGPQPQHF
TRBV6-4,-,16,CASPTGRALPVATQYF
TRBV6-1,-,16,CASSEGVGASTYEQYF